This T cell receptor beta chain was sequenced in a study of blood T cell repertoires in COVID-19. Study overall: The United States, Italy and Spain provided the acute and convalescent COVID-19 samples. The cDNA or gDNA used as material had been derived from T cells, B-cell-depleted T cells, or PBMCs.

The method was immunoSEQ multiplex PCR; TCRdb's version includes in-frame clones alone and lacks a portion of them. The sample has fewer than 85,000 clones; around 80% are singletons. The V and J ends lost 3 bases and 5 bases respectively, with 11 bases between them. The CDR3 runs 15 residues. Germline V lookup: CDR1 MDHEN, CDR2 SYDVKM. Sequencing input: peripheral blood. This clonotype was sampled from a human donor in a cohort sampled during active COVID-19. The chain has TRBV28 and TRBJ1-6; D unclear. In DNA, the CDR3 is TGTGCCAGCAGTTTGAGGCTCATGGATAATTCACCCCTCCACTTT. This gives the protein CASSLRLMDNSPLHF.